Below, 21 T cell receptor beta chains from the same sample are listed, as sequenced in a study of CD8 T cells in Susac syndrome. RNA in amounts of roughly 0.5 to 1 ug was reverse transcribed with random hexamers. TCRdb called the immunoSEQ multiplex PCR reads again in MiXCR, with one record for every CDR3 protein. The sample has about 150,000 distinct CDR3 sequences; around 95% are singletons. The sequenced sample consisted of CD8+ T cells from PBMCs. The receptors were gathered from a human donor with multiple sclerosis.

J is TRBJ2-5 and V is TRBV15; D unresolved. The CDR3 is made up of 14 amino acids. Looked up from germline, CDR1 is LNHNV and CDR2 is YYDKDF (reference sequence). Deletions cut 6 bases from V and 4 bases from J, with 15 bases between. The CDR3 nucleotides read TGTGCCACCAGTAGTTCACGTGGTGGAGAGACCCAGTACTTC. This encodes CATSSSRGGETQYF.

This clonotype was observed once. This chain joins TRBV7-8 and TRBJ2-3; D is ambiguous. This CDR3 spans 14 amino acids. The V gene lost 1 base and the J gene lost 2 bases, with 7 bases spanning the gap. CDR1 is SGHVS, CDR2 FQNEAQ, per germline. CDR3 in amino acids: CASSLVAATDTQYF. CDR3 DNA: TGTGCCAGCAGCTTAGTGGCAGCCACAGATACGCAGTATTTT.

The chain is built from TRBV20-1 and TRBJ2-5; TRBD1 matches at 8 bases. V was clipped by 6 bases and J by 5 bases; unmatched bases: 5. The CDR3 is 12 residues long. The germline V gene encodes CDR1 DFQATT and CDR2 SNEGSKA (reference sequence). The CDR3: CSAEGQAETQYF. The CDR3 DNA reads TGCAGTGCCGAGGGACAGGCGGAGACCCAGTACTTC.

V is TRBV20-1 and J is TRBJ1-6; 8 positions match TRBD1. V shed 5 bases and J 7 bases; nucleotides not matched to a gene: 7. The CDR3 extends over 14 amino acids. Germline V gene sequence: CDR1 DFQATT, CDR2 SNEGSKA (reference sequence). CDR3 protein: CSAPRTGYNSPLHF. CDR3 nucleotide sequence: TGCAGTGCTCCCCGGACAGGGTACAATTCACCCCTCCACTTT.

This chain uses TRBV3-1 with TRBJ1-5; 9 positions match TRBD1. V trimming: 1 base; J trimming: 6 bases; junction bases outside the gene matches: 10. The V gene's germline CDR1 is LGHDT and CDR2 YNNKEL (reference sequence). This CDR3 is 17 amino acids long. The CDR3, as DNA: TGTGCCAGCAGCCAAGTATCGGGACAGGGTACTCCTCAGCCCCAGCATTTT. Amino acid sequence: CASSQVSGQGTPQPQHF.

This clonotype was picked up one time. V usage is TRBV7-9 and J usage is TRBJ2-7; a possible D gene is TRBD2 (6 bases). Per the germline V gene, CDR1 is SEHNR and CDR2 is FQNEAQ (reference sequence). Trimming took off 5 bases at V and 5 bases at J, with 16 bases between the two ends. This CDR3 is 14 amino acids long. The CDR3 loop reads CASSRGLLGDEQYV. CDR3 sequence (DNA): TGTGCCAGCAGCCGGGGACTCCTGGGAGACGAGCAGTACGTC.

The J gene is TRBJ2-1, the V gene TRBV14; 9 bases match TRBD2. Germline lookup yields CDR1 SGHDN and CDR2 FVKESK. CDR3 size: 15 residues. Trimming cost V 2 bases and J 7 bases; bases outside gene matches: 6. CDR3 sequence: CASSQLAGIVNEQFF. The CDR3 DNA follows: TGTGCCAGCAGCCAACTAGCGGGGATAGTAAATGAGCAGTTCTTC.

The rearrangement links TRBV29-1 to TRBJ2-1; D is possibly TRBD2 (6 bases). The CDR3 has 14 amino acids. V was clipped by 6 bases and J by 8 bases, with 20 bases between them. Germline lookup yields CDR1 SQVTM and CDR2 ANQGSEA. The CDR3 DNA sequence: TGCAGCGTCAGGGAGAGCTCGCCGGGGGATGAGCAGTTCTTC. Translation gives CSVRESSPGDEQFF.

The chain joins TRBV29-1 to TRBJ2-2; 10 nucleotides match TRBD2. Germline V gene sequence: CDR1 SQVTM, CDR2 ANQGSEA. This CDR3 region has 15 residues. The ends lost 4 bases at V and 5 bases at J; junction bases unmatched: 7. The CDR3 protein is CSVAPNSGGTGELFF. In nucleotides, the CDR3 is TGCAGCGTTGCCCCTAATAGCGGGGGGACCGGGGAGCTGTTTTTT.

V and J are TRBV20-1 and TRBJ2-7; 8 nucleotides align to TRBD2. The V and J ends lost 1 base and 3 bases, in that order; junction bases with no gene match: 2. Per the germline V gene, CDR1 is DFQATT and CDR2 is SNEGSKA (reference sequence). This CDR3 region has 13 residues. CDR3 region: CSARVAGGYEQYF. DNA for the CDR3: TGCAGTGCTAGAGTGGCGGGGGGCTACGAGCAGTACTTC.

V and J are TRBV7-8 and TRBJ1-6; D unresolved. V was pared by 2 bases and J by 6 bases, with 11 bases between. This CDR3 comprises 15 residues. Germline values: CDR1 SGHVS, CDR2 FQNEAQ. The DNA of the CDR3 is TGTGCCAGCAGCTTAAGCCCCCAGGCTAATTCACCCCTCCACTTT. As protein: CASSLSPQANSPLHF. The whole variable domain, remainder taken from reference TRBV7-8 and TRBJ1-6, is GAGVSQSPRYKVAKRGQDVALRCDPISGHVSLFWYQQALGQGPEFLTYFQNEAQLDKSGLPSDRFFAERPEGSVSTLKIQRTQQEDSAVYLCASSLSPQANSPLHFGNGTRLTVT.

The chain recombines TRBV30 with TRBJ1-2; no clear D gene. Trimming stripped 0 bases from V and 8 bases from J, with 16 bases between. The germline V gene encodes CDR1 GTSNPN and CDR2 SVGIG (reference sequence). CDR3 length equals 14 residues. The CDR3 loop is CAWSVLFPVMGYTF. CDR3 bases: TGTGCCTGGAGTGTACTATTCCCCGTCATGGGCTACACCTTC.

V is TRBV29-1 and J is TRBJ2-1; 9 nucleotides match TRBD1. The CDR3 sequence is 16 residues long. The V segment lost 1 base and the J segment 7 bases; nucleotides outside the gene matches: 11. CDR1 is SQVTM, CDR2 ANQGSEA, per germline. In nucleotides, the CDR3 is TGCAGCGTTGAAGGGCTTTGGGACAGGGCCCTAAATGAGCAGTTCTTC. Translated, it gives CSVEGLWDRALNEQFF.

This clonotype was counted a single time. The rearrangement uses TRBV20-1 and TRBJ2-3; 11 bases are a match to TRBD2. With V trimmed by 1 base and J by 6 bases, 6 bases remained unmatched. In germline, CDR1 is DFQATT, CDR2 SNEGSKA (reference sequence). The CDR3 totals 15 residues. CDR3: CSARGTSGGRDTQYF. For the CDR3, the DNA is TGCAGTGCTAGAGGTACTAGCGGGGGCCGGGATACGCAGTATTTT.

The chain uses TRBV2 and TRBJ1-2; TRBD1 is a possible D gene (6 bases). Germline CDR1 SNHLY, CDR2 FYNNEI. The CDR3 spans 15 residues. The ends were cut back, 8 bases at V and 9 bases at J, with 25 bases in the middle. CDR3 amino acids: CASLAGAHASSSYTF. DNA of the CDR3: TGTGCCAGCCTAGCAGGGGCCCACGCCTCATCCAGCTACACCTTC. Complete variable domain (other parts from reference TRBV2 and TRBJ1-2): EPEVTQTPSHQVTQMGQEVILRCVPISNHLYFYWYRQILGQKVEFLVSFYNNEISEKSEIFDDQFSVERPDGSNFTLKIRSTKLEDSAMYFCASLAGAHASSSYTFGSGTRLTVV.

J is TRBJ2-7 and V is TRBV3-1; 9 nucleotides align to TRBD1. With V trimmed by 3 bases and J by 3 bases, 12 bases remained unmatched. The CDR3 is 17 amino acids. Germline CDR1 LGHDT, CDR2 YNNKEL (reference sequence). The CDR3 DNA reads TGTGCCAGCAGCCATCCCCATCCGGGACAGGGTATCTACGAGCAGTACGTC. Amino acid sequence: CASSHPHPGQGIYEQYV.

The chain couples TRBV20-1 to TRBJ2-7; 7 nucleotides line up with TRBD1. V gave up 4 bases and J gave up 4 bases; unmatched junction bases: 7. The CDR3 has 13 amino acids. CDR1 DFQATT and CDR2 SNEGSKA come from the germline V gene (reference sequence). The CDR3 sequence is CSAKIGTVYEQYV. The CDR3 DNA follows: TGCAGTGCTAAAATAGGGACAGTTTACGAGCAGTACGTC.

This clonotype was detected once. The CDR3 region is CASGRIPGDGYTF. CDR3 in DNA: TGTGCCAGCGGTCGAATTCCCGGGGACGGCTACACCTTC. The J gene is TRBJ1-2, the V gene TRBV5-6, with D perhaps matching TRBD1 (5 bases). The CDR3 runs 13 residues. Germline V gene lookup returns CDR1 SGHDT and CDR2 YYEEEE. V was pared by 7 bases and J by 8 bases, with 18 bases between.

The chain links TRBV27 to TRBJ1-5; 7 bases align to TRBD1. The germline CDR1 and CDR2 sequences are MNHEY and SMNVEV (reference sequence). V trimming: 9 bases; J trimming: 4 bases; junction bases outside the gene matches: 18. The CDR3 is made up of 17 amino acids. The CDR3 coding sequence is TGTGCCAGAACCCTACCCCGACAGGGTGAGAAAAATCAGCCCCAGCATTTT. Translation: CARTLPRQGEKNQPQHF.

The chain is built from TRBV29-1 and TRBJ2-1; 9 bases match TRBD1. The CDR3 is 13 amino acids. Germline V CDR1 and CDR2: SQVTM, ANQGSEA. Trimming removed 6 bases from V and 5 bases from J; junction bases left unmatched: 5. The CDR3 nucleotides are TGCAGCGTGAAAGGGACAGGGAACAATGAGCAGTTCTTC. Translation gives CSVKGTGNNEQFF.

The chain is built from TRBV29-1 and TRBJ2-7, with TRBD1 matching over 7 bases. V gave up 0 bases and J gave up 3 bases; unmatched junction bases: 2. The CDR3 loop spans 13 amino acids. Germline loops: CDR1 SQVTM, CDR2 ANQGSEA. The CDR3 coding sequence is TGCAGCGTTGAAGACCAGGGGGTCTACGAGCAGTACTTC. It specifies CSVEDQGVYEQYF.